These 16 T cell receptor beta chains originate from one sample sequenced in a study of spatial heterogeneity in lung cancer. Study-wide points: For expanded intratumoral alpha and beta TCRs, counts tracked tumor mutation counts.

The time point: sample taken at primary tumor resection. MiXCR, applied by TCRdb to the 5' RACE reads, yields one record per CDR3 protein. The sample shows about 10,000 distinct CDR3 sequences, more than 10% of them seen only once. Their antigens remain unidentified. The source was lung tumor tissue, collected at surgery. Every receptor here comes from a male donor with early-stage non-small cell lung cancer.

This clonotype was seen a few times. A library prepared for alpha chains yielded this beta chain as an off-target read; its size is of little meaning. The chain couples TRBV12-3 or TRBV12-4 to TRBJ1-2; 8 bases fit TRBD1. V trimming: 3 bases; J trimming: 2 bases; junction bases outside the gene matches: 11. This CDR3 spans 17 amino acids. CDR3 residues: CASSFIAGGLINYGYTF. Here the CDR3 DNA reads TGTGCCAGCAGTTTTATCGCAGGGGGCTTAATCAACTATGGCTACACCTTC.

In the case of this clonotype: Found in a library prepared for alpha chains, this beta chain is an off-target read, and its abundance has little meaning. This rearrangement joins TRBV7-6 to TRBJ2-3; TRBD1 is a possible D gene (6 bases). V was clipped by 5 bases and J by 5 bases, with 20 bases between them. This CDR3 spans 16 amino acids. The V gene's germline CDR1 is SGHVS and CDR2 FNYEAQ. The CDR3, as DNA: TGTGCCAGCAGCCCACGGGCAGGGGTACCACTAGATACGCAGTATTTT. This codes for CASSPRAGVPLDTQYF.

This clonotype was seen ten or more times. This beta chain represents an off-target read in a library built for alpha chains; its size is of limited meaning. J is TRBJ2-7 and V is TRBV7-2; TRBD1 aligns across 7 bases. The CDR3 loop spans 15 amino acids. J was trimmed by 1 base and V by 5 bases; bases with no gene match: 8. Germline-derived CDR1 and CDR2 are SGHTA and FQGNSA. Here the CDR3 reads CASSPYGQVSYEQYF. In nucleotides, the CDR3 is TGTGCCAGCAGCCCTTATGGACAGGTGTCCTACGAGCAGTACTTC.

This clonotype has ten or more counts. The library was prepared for alpha chains; this beta chain is a stray read, so its frequency means little. The chain has TRBV7-2 and TRBJ1-1, with 8 nucleotides matching TRBD1. Losses at the gene ends were 6 bases for V and 5 bases for J; bases not matched to a gene: 5. Germline lookup yields CDR1 SGHTA and CDR2 FQGNSA. This CDR3 comprises 13 residues. The chain's CDR3 is CASRRQGRTEAFF. The CDR3 DNA reads as TGTGCCAGCAGACGACAGGGGAGGACTGAAGCTTTCTTT.

Comment on this clonotype: Being off target in a library aimed at alpha chains, this beta chain has a size of little meaning. The V gene is TRBV7-9, the J gene TRBJ2-3; D perhaps matches TRBD1 (6 bases). Looked up from germline, CDR1 is SEHNR and CDR2 is FQNEAQ (reference sequence). Trimming took 3 bases from V and 2 from J, leaving 9 bases between them. The CDR3 has 14 residues. The chain's CDR3 is CASSFRTATDTQYF. The CDR3 DNA reads as TGTGCCAGCAGCTTCCGGACAGCCACAGATACGCAGTATTTT.

With regard to this clonotype: Because the library targeted alpha chains, this beta chain is an off-target read whose size means little. The CDR3 loop reads CASSFDRPADTQYF. CDR3 coding DNA: TGCGCCAGCAGCTTTGACCGCCCTGCAGATACGCAGTATTTT. The V gene is TRBV5-1, the J gene TRBJ2-3; D gene uncertain. The ends were cut back, 2 bases at V and 4 bases at J, with 11 bases in the middle. The germline V gene encodes CDR1 SGHRS and CDR2 YFSETQ. This CDR3 is built from 14 residues.

This clonotype occurred many times. Being off target in a library aimed at alpha chains, this beta chain has a size of little meaning. J is TRBJ2-2 and V is TRBV9; D is perhaps TRBD2 (6 bases). V shed 0 bases and J shed 6 bases, with 15 bases lying between them. The CDR3 contains 16 residues. CDR1 SGDLS and CDR2 YYNGEE come from the germline V gene. The CDR3 sequence is CASSVAGTDPPGELFF. The CDR3 coding sequence is TGTGCCAGCAGCGTAGCTGGGACTGACCCACCCGGGGAGCTGTTTTTT. Complete variable domain (other parts from reference TRBV9 and TRBJ2-2): DSGVTQTPKHLITATGQRVTLRCSPRSGDLSVYWYQQSLDQGLQFLIQYYNGEERAKGNILERFSAQQFPDLHSELNLSSLELGDSALYFCASSVAGTDPPGELFFGEGSRLTVL.

About this clonotype itself: Since the library was made to target alpha chains, this beta chain is a stray read and its abundance is not meaningful. The chain has TRBV2 and TRBJ1-1; maybe TRBD1 (6 bases). Trimming left V 4 bases short and J 3 bases short, with 9 bases between. Germline V gene sequence: CDR1 SNHLY, CDR2 FYNNEI. The CDR3 loop spans 13 amino acids. CDR3 DNA: TGTGCCAGCAGTGGGACAGAGGACACTGAAGCTTTCTTT. Translating gives CASSGTEDTEAFF.

Ten or more counts support this clonotype. This beta chain is a stray read from a library made for alpha chains; its abundance is not meaningful. The chain is built from TRBV24-1 and TRBJ2-2; a weak D match, TRBD2 (6 bases). The V gene lost 9 bases and the J gene lost 4 bases, with 8 bases spanning the gap. This CDR3 region has 12 residues. Germline CDR1 reads KGHDR; CDR2 reads SFDVKD. CDR3 DNA: TGTGCCACCGGTAGCGGCACCGGGGAGCTGTTTTTT. It specifies CATGSGTGELFF.

This clonotype is labeled as medium-sized. This beta chain is an off-target read within a library intended for alpha chains, so its frequency means little. The rearrangement joins TRBV5-4 to TRBJ2-1; D uncertain. This CDR3 has 14 residues. V was trimmed by 0 bases and J by 5 bases, leaving 9 bases between them. CDR1 and CDR2 from the germline V gene are SGHNT and YYREEE (reference sequence). For the CDR3, the DNA is TGTGCCAGCAGCTTGGCGGTCATAAACAATGAGCAGTTCTTC. Its translation is CASSLAVINNEQFF. The entire variable domain, with the rest obtained from reference TRBV5-4 and TRBJ2-1, is as follows: ETGVTQSPTHLIKTRGQQVTLRCSSQSGHNTVSWYQQALGQGPQFIFQYYREEENGRGNFPPRFSGLQFPNYSSELNVNALELDDSALYLCASSLAVINNEQFFGPGTRLTVL.

This clonotype appeared many times. The library was designed around alpha chains, so this beta chain is a stray read whose abundance carries little weight. The CDR3 DNA reads as TGTGCCATCAGCCGGCTTGACGTGGCCCACTCTGGGGCCAACGTCCTGACTTTC. It codes for CAISRLDVAHSGANVLTF. The chain carries TRBV10-3 and TRBJ2-6; D not resolved. CDR3 length: 18 amino acids. Germline assignment: CDR1 ENHRY and CDR2 SYGVKD. V lost 6 bases to trimming and J lost 0 bases, with 18 bases between them.

By frequency in the sample, this clonotype is medium-sized. Little can be read into the size of this beta chain, an off-target read in a library designed for alpha chains. This rearrangement joins TRBV20-1 to TRBJ1-1; no firm D call. The CDR3 has 10 amino acids. CDR1 and CDR2 from the germline V gene are DFQATT and SNEGSKA (reference sequence). Trimming left V 6 bases short and J 9 bases short, with 11 bases between. The CDR3 nucleotides read TGCAGTGCGGCTTCGGAGAAAGCTTTCTTT. This sequence encodes CSAASEKAFF.

This clonotype ranks as medium-sized. The size of this beta chain means little, since it is a stray read in a library made for alpha chains. The DNA for the CDR3 is TGCGCCAGCAGCTTGGATGGAGACACAGATACGCAGTATTTT. It is translated as CASSLDGDTDTQYF. This rearrangement joins TRBV5-1 to TRBJ2-3; D not resolved. CDR1 and CDR2 from the germline V gene are SGHRS and YFSETQ. The CDR3 contains 14 residues. The ends were cut back, 0 bases at V and 2 bases at J, with 7 bases in the middle.

This clonotype is termed medium-sized. The library was built for alpha chains, so this beta chain is an off-target read and its size means little. The chain has TRBV12-3 or TRBV12-4 and TRBJ2-7, with TRBD2 matching over 9 bases. There are 11 residues in the CDR3. Unmatched junction bases numbered 0, after V lost 5 bases and J lost 7 bases. The CDR3 DNA reads TGTGCCAGCAGTAGCGGGGGGGAGCAGTACTTC. This codes for CASSSGGEQYF.

This clonotype was observed many times. Found in a library prepared for alpha chains, this beta chain is an off-target read, and its abundance has little meaning. The J gene is TRBJ2-7, the V gene TRBV10-3, with D maybe TRBD2 (6 bases). Trimming cost V 4 bases and J 6 bases, with 16 bases left between them. The CDR3 consists of 14 residues. In germline, CDR1 is ENHRY, CDR2 SYGVKD. The CDR3 loop reads CAISGLGRGAEQYF. CDR3 DNA sequence: TGTGCCATCAGTGGTTTAGGCCGCGGGGCCGAGCAGTACTTC.

To note about this clonotype: A library made for alpha chains picked up this beta chain off target, so its size means little. V and J are TRBV7-3 and TRBJ2-3, with unresolved D. V lost 11 bases and J 0 bases, leaving 15 bases between the germline ends. Germline V lookup: CDR1 SGHTA, CDR2 FQGTGA. The length of the CDR3 is 14 residues. CDR3 DNA: TGTGCCCCCCCGAAGGCCCCTAGCACAGATACGCAGTATTTT. The encoded protein is CAPPKAPSTDTQYF.